This T cell receptor beta chain was recovered during a study of identical twins. This clonotype was found once. TCRdb fed the 5' RACE reads into MiXCR, producing one record per CDR3 protein. In the table there are 520,000 or so distinct CDR3 sequences, roughly a fifth of which are singletons. Trimming removed 3 bases from V and 2 bases from J; junction bases left unmatched: 9. The CDR3 contains 17 residues. The germline V gene encodes CDR1 DFQATT and CDR2 SNEGSKA (reference sequence). The sample also formed part of further work on T cells expressing NK-cell markers.

The sequencing input was CD4+ T cells sorted from blood. The chain carries TRBV20-1 and TRBJ2-3; 12 bases match TRBD2. The source is a woman in her late teens or twenties in good health. This CDR3 reads CSARPSGGVIITDTQYF. Written as DNA, the CDR3 is TGCAGTGCTAGGCCTAGCGGGGGGGTAATTATCACAGATACGCAGTATTTT.